The rows below give T cell receptor beta chains drawn from one sample of a study of blood T cell repertoires in COVID-19. Profiling relied on immunoSEQ multiplex PCR, and the TCRdb table lists in-frame clones only, not all of them. The table includes around 40,000 clones, 60% to 85% detected once. Source material: peripheral blood. These TCRs come from an elderly woman with acute or convalescent COVID-19. Each CDR3 is given with its conserved first and last residue. D genes are given only for firm matches. Size values are once, few and many counts, or a class for expanded clones, and some rows have none.

CDR3 protein,CDR3 DNA,V gene,D gene,J gene,clone size
CASSHRRDRENSGANVLTF,TGCGCCAGCAGTCACCGGCGGGACAGGGAAAACTCTGGGGCCAACGTCCTGACTTTC,TRBV23-1,TRBD1,TRBJ2-6,-
CASSVESGGGNEQFF,TGTGCCAGCAGCGTAGAGAGCGGGGGCGGGAATGAGCAGTTCTTC,TRBV9,TRBD2,TRBJ2-1,-
CASSQTYFMVGTLGNTIYF,TGCGCCAGCAGCCAAACTTATTTTATGGTTGGGACACTTGGAAACACCATATATTTT,TRBV4-1,-,TRBJ1-3,-
CASSFQGASRAFF,TGTGCCAGCAGCTTTCAGGGGGCTTCGAGGGCTTTCTTT,TRBV11-2,TRBD1,TRBJ1-1,few
CASSGTGGEQYF,TGTGCCAGCTCAGGGACAGGGGGCGAGCAGTACTTC,TRBV18,TRBD1,TRBJ2-7,-
CASSSSLTTSGRGDTQYF,TGTGCCAGCAGCTCATCCCTAACGACTAGCGGGAGGGGGGATACGCAGTATTTT,TRBV7-3,TRBD2,TRBJ2-3,-
CASSPRGGTSGRRNEQFF,TGTGCCAGCAGCCCCAGGGGAGGTACTAGCGGGAGGAGGAATGAGCAGTTCTTC,TRBV7-2,TRBD2,TRBJ2-1,-
CSVGNRGLFYGYTF,TGCAGCGTTGGGAACAGGGGCCTTTTCTATGGCTACACCTTC,TRBV29-1,TRBD1,TRBJ1-2,-
CASSKGQAIAYEQYF,TGCGCCAGCAGCAAGGGACAGGCTATTGCCTACGAGCAGTACTTC,TRBV5-1,TRBD1,TRBJ2-7,-
CARTGTVYGYTF,TGTGCCAGAACCGGGACAGTCTATGGCTACACCTTC,TRBV2,TRBD1,TRBJ1-2,once
CASSLMTSGSYNEQFF,TGTGCCAGCAGCTTGATGACTAGCGGGAGTTACAATGAGCAGTTCTTC,TRBV7-8,TRBD2,TRBJ2-1,-
CASSRTRQGGDEQFF,TGTGCCAGCAGCCGAACCAGACAGGGAGGAGATGAGCAGTTCTTC,TRBV5-4,-,TRBJ2-1,few
CSVGRLAGGGDEQFF,TGCAGCGTTGGTCGGCTAGCGGGAGGTGGGGATGAGCAGTTCTTC,TRBV29-1,TRBD2,TRBJ2-1,-
CASTPGGNTEAFF,TGTGCCAGCACTCCAGGGGGGAACACTGAAGCTTTCTTT,TRBV28,TRBD1,TRBJ1-1,-
CASSPSRGTNEKLFF,TGTGCCAGCAGCCCCTCAAGGGGAACTAATGAAAAACTGTTTTTT,TRBV5-4,-,TRBJ1-4,-
CASSYGTGFNQPQHF,TGCGCCAGCAGCTACGGGACAGGGTTTAATCAGCCCCAGCATTTT,TRBV5-1,TRBD1,TRBJ1-5,-
CASSWAVAGGETQYF,TGCGCCAGCAGCTGGGCGGTGGCAGGGGGGGAGACCCAGTACTTC,TRBV5-1,-,TRBJ2-5,-
CASSQETAYSNQPQHF,TGTGCCAGCAGCCAAGAGACAGCTTATAGCAATCAGCCCCAGCATTTT,TRBV14,-,TRBJ1-5,-
CASSPRRRESYNEQFF,TGTGCCAGCAGCCCCCGACGGAGGGAGTCCTACAATGAGCAGTTCTTC,TRBV21-1,-,TRBJ2-1,-
CASSQDPLVGEQFF,TGTGCCAGCAGCCAAGACCCTCTAGTGGGTGAGCAGTTCTTC,TRBV4-2,-,TRBJ2-1,-
CAWSKRAGEAFF,TGTGCCTGGAGTAAAAGGGCGGGGGAAGCTTTCTTT,TRBV30,-,TRBJ1-1,-
CASSLDGFEAFF,TGCGCCAGCAGCTTGGACGGGTTTGAAGCTTTCTTT,TRBV5-1,-,TRBJ1-1,once
CASSHPSGLNTIYF,TGCGCCAGCAGCCATCCCTCGGGTCTGAACACCATATATTTT,TRBV4-1,-,TRBJ1-3,few
CASADSSSYEQYF,TGTGCTAGTGCCGACAGTAGCTCCTACGAGCAGTACTTC,TRBV12-5,-,TRBJ2-7,-
CASMERTRFNEQFF,TGTGCCAGCATGGAGAGGACTAGGTTCAATGAGCAGTTCTTC,TRBV2,TRBD2,TRBJ2-1,once
CASSQGLARVYNEQFF,TGTGCCAGCAGCCAAGGGCTAGCGAGAGTTTACAATGAGCAGTTCTTC,TRBV3-1/TRBV3-2,-,TRBJ2-1,-
CASSPYTTGISSGNTIYF,TGTGCCAGCTCACCTTACACAACGGGGATCTCCTCTGGAAACACCATATATTTT,TRBV18,-,TRBJ1-3,-
CASSSSGTQYNEQFF,TGTGCCAGCAGCTCATCCGGGACACAATACAATGAGCAGTTCTTC,TRBV9,-,TRBJ2-1,-
CASSISKGDRGFGEKLFF,TGCGCCAGCAGCATAAGTAAAGGGGATCGGGGGTTTGGTGAAAAACTGTTTTTT,TRBV10-2,-,TRBJ1-4,-
CASSLKGVDGYTF,TGTGCCAGCAGCTTAAAGGGGGTTGATGGCTACACCTTC,TRBV27,-,TRBJ1-2,-
CASSATDRDHQPQHF,TGTGCCAGCAGCGCCACGGACAGGGACCATCAGCCCCAGCATTTT,TRBV9,TRBD1,TRBJ1-5,-
CASSLRVTGNRNYGYTF,TGTGCCAGCAGTTTAAGGGTGACAGGGAATCGAAACTATGGCTACACCTTC,TRBV27,TRBD1,TRBJ1-2,-
CASSLGVSARTDTQYF,TGTGCCAGCAGCTTAGGGGTTAGCGCGCGCACAGATACGCAGTATTTT,TRBV7-7,-,TRBJ2-3,few
CASSQGQGNEQFF,TGCGCCAGCAGCCAAGGGCAGGGCAATGAGCAGTTCTTC,TRBV4-3,-,TRBJ2-1,-
CASSIGTGYEQYF,TGTGCCAGCAGTATAGGGACAGGTTACGAGCAGTACTTC,TRBV27,TRBD1,TRBJ2-7,-
CASSLREGPQHF,TGTGCCAGCAGCCTCAGGGAGGGGCCCCAGCATTTT,TRBV3-1/TRBV3-2,-,TRBJ1-5,-
CASSSYTQYF,TGTGCCAGCAGTTCCTATACGCAGTATTTT,TRBV28,-,TRBJ2-3,-
CASSVVAAGDGELFF,TGTGCCAGCAGCGTAGTAGCAGCGGGGGACGGGGAGCTGTTTTTT,TRBV9,TRBD2,TRBJ2-2,-
CASSFKGTGGSEQFF,TGTGCCAGCAGCTTTAAAGGGACGGGGGGGAGTGAGCAGTTCTTC,TRBV7-8,TRBD2,TRBJ2-1,-
CASSDRAFQPQHF,TGTGCCAGCAGCGACAGGGCGTTCCAGCCCCAGCATTTT,TRBV28,TRBD1,TRBJ1-5,-
CASSLRGGGELFF,TGCGCCAGCAGCCTTCGGGGGGGCGGGGAGCTGTTTTTT,TRBV5-1,TRBD2,TRBJ2-2,-
CASSVVATDTQYF,TGCGCCAGCAGTGTTGTCGCGACAGATACGCAGTATTTT,TRBV10-1,-,TRBJ2-3,-
CAWSWTGRNSPLHF,TGTGCCTGGAGTTGGACCGGGAGGAATTCACCCCTCCACTTT,TRBV30,-,TRBJ1-6,-
CASSFGQAGVDTQYF,TGTGCCAGCAGCTTCGGACAGGCCGGGGTAGATACGCAGTATTTT,TRBV11-2,TRBD1,TRBJ2-3,-
CASTPRGGLYNEQFF,TGTGCCAGCACCCCCCGAGGGGGCCTTTACAATGAGCAGTTCTTC,TRBV7-9,TRBD1,TRBJ2-1,-
CASRRVNEQFF,TGTGCCAGCAGGAGGGTTAATGAGCAGTTCTTC,TRBV12-3/TRBV12-4,-,TRBJ2-1,-
CASSYLTAPEAFF,TGTGCCAGCAGTTACTTAACAGCCCCTGAAGCTTTCTTT,TRBV6-5,-,TRBJ1-1,-
CASSQAGGSVDEQFF,TGTGCCAGCTCTCAAGCGGGAGGCTCCGTTGATGAGCAGTTCTTC,TRBV18,TRBD2,TRBJ2-1,medium-sized
CASSPTGSSYNSPLHF,TGTGCCAGCAGCCCGACAGGGAGCTCCTATAATTCACCCCTCCACTTT,TRBV2,TRBD1,TRBJ1-6,-
CATSGGLGHNEQFF,TGTGCCACCAGCGGAGGGCTGGGGCACAATGAGCAGTTCTTC,TRBV15,-,TRBJ2-1,-
CASSRGTGGTEAFF,TGTGCCAGCAGCAGGGGTACAGGGGGCACTGAAGCTTTCTTT,TRBV27,TRBD1,TRBJ1-1,few
CSVDAGSNTEAFF,TGCAGCGTTGATGCGGGATCCAACACTGAAGCTTTCTTT,TRBV29-1,-,TRBJ1-1,-
CASSLRMIETQYF,TGTGCCAGCAGCCTGCGGATGATTGAGACCCAGTACTTC,TRBV5-4,-,TRBJ2-5,-
CASSLREGQETQYF,TGCGCCAGCAGCTTGCGAGAGGGCCAAGAGACCCAGTACTTC,TRBV5-1,-,TRBJ2-5,-